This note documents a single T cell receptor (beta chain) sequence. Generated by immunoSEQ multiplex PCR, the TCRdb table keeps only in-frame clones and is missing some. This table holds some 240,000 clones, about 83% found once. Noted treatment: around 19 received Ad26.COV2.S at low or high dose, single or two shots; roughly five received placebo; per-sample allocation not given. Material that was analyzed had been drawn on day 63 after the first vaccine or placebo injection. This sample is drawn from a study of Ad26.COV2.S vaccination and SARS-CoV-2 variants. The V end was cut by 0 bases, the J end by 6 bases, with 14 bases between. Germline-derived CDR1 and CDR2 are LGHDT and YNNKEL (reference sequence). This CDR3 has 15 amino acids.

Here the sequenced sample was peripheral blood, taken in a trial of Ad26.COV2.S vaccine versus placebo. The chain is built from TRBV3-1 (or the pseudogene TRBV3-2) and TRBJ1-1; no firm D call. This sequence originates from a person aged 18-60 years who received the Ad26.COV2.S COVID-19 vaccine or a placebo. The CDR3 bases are TGTGCCAGCAGCCAAGAGCTGATTTTAGTCCCTGAAGCTTTCTTT. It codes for CASSQELILVPEAFF.